Listed below are T cell receptor beta chains from one sample, sequenced in a study of cytomegalovirus exposure and HLA in healthy donors. Repertoires were generated with immunoSEQ multiplex PCR, while TCRdb's copy carries only in-frame clones and drops some. The sample lists roughly 140,000 clones; more than 75% were seen once. The material sequenced was PBMCs. These receptors all stem from a man aged 18 to 30 in good health and CMV-seropositive. Each CDR3 is given with its conserved first and last residue. Fields, in order: D gene, clone size, V gene, J gene, CDR3 protein, CDR3 DNA. The D gene is left open where the match is weak. Clone size is stated in some rows and not others, as once, few, many or a class when expanded.

D: TRBD2; size: NA; V: TRBV7-2; J: TRBJ2-3; CDR3: CASRSGRGTDTQYF; DNA: TGTGCCAGCCGTAGCGGGAGAGGTACAGATACGCAGTATTTT
D: TRBD2; size: NA; V: TRBV11-3; J: TRBJ2-7; CDR3: CASSHRGGGEQYF; DNA: TGTGCCAGCAGCCACCGGGGGGGCGGCGAGCAGTACTTC
D: NA; size: NA; V: TRBV11-2; J: TRBJ2-1; CDR3: CASSLGDFNEQFF; DNA: TGTGCCAGCAGCTTAGGTGACTTCAATGAGCAGTTCTTC
D: NA; size: NA; V: TRBV19; J: TRBJ1-6; CDR3: CASAGDYRSSYNSPLHF; DNA: TGTGCCAGCGCAGGGGATTACCGTAGCTCCTATAATTCACCCCTCCACTTT
D: NA; size: NA; V: TRBV6-5; J: TRBJ2-3; CDR3: CASSSITSTDTQYF; DNA: TGTGCCAGCAGTAGCATTACTAGCACAGATACGCAGTATTTT
D: NA; size: NA; V: TRBV19; J: TRBJ2-7; CDR3: CASSWTATSYEQYF; DNA: TGTGCCAGTAGTTGGACAGCCACCTCCTACGAGCAGTACTTC
D: TRBD2; size: NA; V: TRBV6-5; J: TRBJ2-1; CDR3: CASSYSGTSDEQFF; DNA: TGTGCCAGCAGTTATTCCGGGACTAGCGATGAGCAGTTCTTC
D: TRBD1; size: NA; V: TRBV5-1; J: TRBJ2-7; CDR3: CASSLQGAPHEQYF; DNA: TGCGCCAGCAGCTTGCAGGGGGCTCCCCACGAGCAGTACTTC
D: TRBD1; size: NA; V: TRBV19; J: TRBJ2-7; CDR3: CATGQGYSYHEQYF; DNA: TGTGCCACCGGACAGGGGTACTCCTATCACGAGCAGTACTTC
D: TRBD1; size: NA; V: TRBV9; J: TRBJ2-1; CDR3: CASSVVGDRGSDEQFF; DNA: TGTGCCAGCAGCGTAGTGGGGGACAGGGGCTCGGATGAGCAGTTCTTC
D: NA; size: NA; V: TRBV5-1; J: TRBJ2-3; CDR3: CASSLLAASASTDTQYF; DNA: TGCGCCAGCAGCTTGTTGGCGGCTAGCGCTAGCACAGATACGCAGTATTTT
D: NA; size: NA; V: TRBV4-2; J: TRBJ2-1; CDR3: CASSPILARSGNEQFF; DNA: TGTGCCAGCAGCCCAATTCTAGCGCGTTCGGGTAATGAGCAGTTCTTC
D: TRBD1; size: NA; V: TRBV5-1; J: TRBJ1-1; CDR3: CASSGRTGRNTEAFF; DNA: TGCGCCAGCAGCGGGAGGACAGGACGGAACACTGAAGCTTTCTTT
D: NA; size: once; V: TRBV5-6; J: TRBJ1-5; CDR3: CASSFSGRTYQPQHF; DNA: TGTGCCAGCAGCTTTTCCGGACGGACATATCAGCCCCAGCATTTT
D: NA; size: NA; V: TRBV5-1; J: TRBJ2-1; CDR3: CASNLRGGNEQFF; DNA: TGCGCCAGCAACCTTAGGGGGGGCAATGAGCAGTTCTTC
D: NA; size: NA; V: TRBV29-1; J: TRBJ1-2; CDR3: CSVALSNYGYTF; DNA: TGCAGCGTTGCCTTATCTAACTATGGCTACACCTTC
D: TRBD1; size: NA; V: TRBV5-4; J: TRBJ1-6; CDR3: CASSLDRGRSPLHF; DNA: TGTGCCAGCAGCTTGGACAGGGGGAGGTCACCCCTCCACTTT
D: NA; size: few; V: TRBV5-6; J: TRBJ1-1; CDR3: CASSLPSSGSMNTEAFF; DNA: TGTGCCAGCAGCTTGCCGTCTTCGGGGAGCATGAACACTGAAGCTTTCTTT
D: TRBD1; size: few; V: TRBV7-6; J: TRBJ1-2; CDR3: CASSPGTDYGYTF; DNA: TGTGCCAGCAGCCCCGGGACAGACTATGGCTACACCTTC
D: TRBD2; size: NA; V: TRBV9; J: TRBJ2-1; CDR3: CASSVDFGGSGRGEQFF; DNA: TGTGCCAGCAGCGTAGATTTTGGAGGTAGCGGGAGGGGTGAGCAGTTCTTC
D: NA; size: NA; V: TRBV6-6; J: TRBJ1-3; CDR3: CASSYSSEGTGNTIYF; DNA: TGTGCCAGCAGTTATTCGAGCGAGGGAACTGGAAACACCATATATTTT
D: NA; size: many; V: TRBV9; J: TRBJ1-5; CDR3: CASSRDNSNQPQHF; DNA: TGTGCCAGCAGCCGTGACAATAGCAATCAGCCCCAGCATTTT
D: TRBD1; size: NA; V: TRBV2; J: TRBJ2-2; CDR3: CASPLGRGRLDTGELFF; DNA: TGTGCCAGCCCCCTGGGTAGGGGGCGCCTGGACACCGGGGAGCTGTTTTTT
D: NA; size: NA; V: TRBV11-2; J: TRBJ2-5; CDR3: CASSSYREETQYF; DNA: TGTGCCAGCAGCTCTTACAGGGAGGAGACCCAGTACTTC
D: NA; size: NA; V: TRBV5-1; J: TRBJ1-1; CDR3: CASSLASGDTEAFF; DNA: TGCGCCAGCAGCTTGGCGAGCGGGGACACTGAAGCTTTCTTT
D: TRBD2; size: NA; V: TRBV15; J: TRBJ2-4; CDR3: CATSRGRGLEFFKNIQYF; DNA: TGTGCCACCAGCAGAGGAAGGGGACTAGAGTTCTTCAAAAACATTCAGTACTTC
D: TRBD1; size: NA; V: TRBV2; J: TRBJ1-1; CDR3: CASAYGGQGAGTEAFF; DNA: TGTGCCAGCGCATACGGGGGGCAGGGGGCAGGCACTGAAGCTTTCTTT
D: TRBD2; size: NA; V: TRBV27; J: TRBJ2-3; CDR3: CASTGTSGTTDTQYF; DNA: TGTGCCAGCACCGGGACTAGCGGGACTACAGATACGCAGTATTTT
D: NA; size: NA; V: TRBV15; J: TRBJ1-5; CDR3: CATSRDSPDTYSNQPQHF; DNA: TGTGCCACCAGCAGAGATTCCCCAGACACTTATAGCAATCAGCCCCAGCATTTT
D: NA; size: NA; V: TRBV27; J: TRBJ1-1; CDR3: CASSFSVNTEAFF; DNA: TGTGCCAGCAGTTTCTCAGTGAACACTGAAGCTTTCTTT
D: NA; size: NA; V: TRBV21-1; J: TRBJ2-1; CDR3: CASSKLCPLGGRMYNEQFF; DNA: TGTGCCAGCAGCAAATTGTGCCCCCTTGGCGGGAGGATGTACAATGAGCAGTTCTTC
D: TRBD1; size: NA; V: TRBV5-6; J: TRBJ1-5; CDR3: CASSLQGQHNQPQHF; DNA: TGTGCCAGCAGCTTGCAGGGACAGCACAATCAGCCCCAGCATTTT
D: TRBD2; size: NA; V: TRBV9; J: TRBJ2-2; CDR3: CASSVAGRGGLRTGELFF; DNA: TGTGCCAGCAGCGTAGCGGGGAGGGGAGGGCTACGCACCGGGGAGCTGTTTTTT
D: TRBD2; size: NA; V: TRBV5-5; J: TRBJ2-1; CDR3: CASSRTQAGGNNEQFF; DNA: TGTGCCAGCAGCCGCACCCAAGCGGGAGGGAACAATGAGCAGTTCTTC
D: NA; size: NA; V: TRBV5-1; J: TRBJ2-7; CDR3: CASSLVRTSEQYF; DNA: TGCGCCAGCAGCTTGGTCAGGACAAGCGAGCAGTACTTC
D: TRBD1; size: NA; V: TRBV5-1; J: TRBJ1-2; CDR3: CASSLDGGTGELIYGYTF; DNA: TGCGCCAGCAGCTTGGATGGAGGGACAGGGGAGTTAATCTATGGCTACACCTTC
D: TRBD2; size: NA; V: TRBV18; J: TRBJ2-3; CDR3: CASSPLSGTSDGDTQYF; DNA: TGTGCCAGCTCACCGTTGTCCGGGACTAGCGATGGAGATACGCAGTATTTT
D: NA; size: NA; V: TRBV6-5; J: TRBJ1-1; CDR3: CASSSTVTEAFF; DNA: TGTGCCAGCAGCTCAACGGTTACTGAAGCTTTCTTT
D: NA; size: NA; V: TRBV4-1; J: TRBJ1-1; CDR3: CASSRVGGGLDTEAFF; DNA: TGCGCCAGCAGCCGCGTGGGGGGTGGGTTGGACACTGAAGCTTTCTTT
D: NA; size: NA; V: TRBV30; J: TRBJ2-3; CDR3: CAWSVGLGGFSTDTQYF; DNA: TGTGCCTGGAGTGTGGGGTTAGGAGGATTTAGTACAGATACGCAGTATTTT
D: NA; size: NA; V: TRBV6-5; J: TRBJ2-1; CDR3: CASSYSGSSYNEQFF; DNA: TGTGCCAGCAGTTACTCAGGGAGCTCCTACAATGAGCAGTTCTTC
D: NA; size: NA; V: TRBV27; J: TRBJ1-1; CDR3: CASRTGYMNTEAFF; DNA: TGTGCCAGCAGGACAGGCTACATGAACACTGAAGCTTTCTTT
D: NA; size: NA; V: TRBV7-8; J: TRBJ1-1; CDR3: CASSLVPTGGGTEAFF; DNA: TGTGCCAGCAGCTTAGTACCTACCGGGGGTGGCACTGAAGCTTTCTTT